The 2 T cell receptor beta chains reported below all come from one sample, sequenced in a study of cytomegalovirus exposure and HLA in healthy donors. Primers: 60 Vbeta forward and 13 Jbeta reverse. Assay used: immunoSEQ multiplex PCR; TCRdb lists only in-frame clones, some missing. The sample shows about 170,000 clones, around 83% of them seen only once. The sample was PBMCs. These receptor sequences come from a man aged 25 to 45 in good health and CMV-seropositive.

This chain connects TRBV5-6 to TRBJ1-2; D uncertain. Germline CDR1 is SGHDT and CDR2 is YYEEEE. Trimming removed 0 bases from V and 7 bases from J, with 13 bases in between. The CDR3 runs to 14 residues. The chain's CDR3 is CASSLAGEVGGYTF. CDR3 DNA: TGTGCCAGCAGCTTGGCCGGGGAGGTGGGTGGCTACACCTTC.

This chain connects TRBV18 to TRBJ2-7; D is undetermined. The CDR3 runs 12 residues. The V end lost 5 bases, the J end lost 4 bases, and 9 bases lay between the germline ends. Germline loops: CDR1 KGHSH, CDR2 LQKENI. The CDR3 region is CASSEDTYEQYF. The CDR3 nucleotides are TGTGCCAGCTCAGAAGACACATACGAGCAGTACTTC.